The 27 T cell receptor beta chains given below trace back to one sample, sequenced in a study of response to subunit inactivated influenza vaccine. TCRdb independently ran MiXCR on the RT-PCR reads; one entry per CDR3 protein. This table holds approximately 530,000 distinct CDR3 sequences, roughly 8.2% found once. Sequencing used PBMCs from blood, obtained about 23 months after vaccination. Source of these receptors: a man between 50 and 75 years old who received an inactivated influenza vaccine.

The chain combines TRBV6-5 with TRBJ2-2; TRBD2 matches 15 bases. The CDR3 loop spans 21 amino acids. V lost 0 bases to trimming and J lost 0 bases; unmatched junction nucleotides: 8. Germline CDR1 reads MNHEY; CDR2 reads SVGAGI. This chain's CDR3 is CASSYSAGTSGRPSNTGELFF. CDR3 DNA: TGTGCCAGCAGTTACTCGGCGGGGACTAGCGGGAGGCCGTCGAACACCGGGGAGCTGTTTTTT.

This clonotype was counted only a few times. The CDR3 sequence is CASSLEDRGYGYTF. For the CDR3, the DNA is TGCGCCAGCAGCTTGGAGGACAGGGGCTATGGCTACACCTTC. The rearrangement uses TRBV5-1 and TRBJ1-2; 9 bases align to TRBD1. This CDR3 is built from 14 residues. J was trimmed by 4 bases and V by 0 bases; bases with no gene match: 1. CDR1 and CDR2 from the germline V gene are SGHRS and YFSETQ.

The chain combines TRBV10-3 with TRBJ2-3; 7 bases line up with TRBD1. There are 16 residues in the CDR3. Germline CDR1 reads ENHRY; CDR2 reads SYGVKD. V lost 3 bases to trimming and J lost 0 bases; unmatched junction nucleotides: 6. Here the CDR3 reads CAISDSDRTSTDTQYF. CDR3 DNA sequence: TGTGCCATCAGTGACTCGGACAGGACTAGCACAGATACGCAGTATTTT.

The rearrangement uses TRBV4-3 and TRBJ2-1, with TRBD2 matching 8 bases. V gave up 0 bases and J gave up 9 bases; unmatched junction bases: 7. CDR3 length: 15 amino acids. The germline V gene has CDR1 LGHNA and CDR2 YSLEER. DNA of the CDR3: TGCGCCAGCAGCCAAGATCTGGGAGCGGGAGTTGAGCAGTTCTTC. It codes for CASSQDLGAGVEQFF.

The gene calls are TRBV4-3 and TRBJ2-3; the D is unclear. The CDR3 has 15 amino acids. Germline V lookup: CDR1 LGHNA, CDR2 YSLEER. Trimming removed 0 bases from V and 6 bases from J, with 13 bases in between. CDR3 DNA: TGCGCCAGCAGCCAAGATCGGGCGCAATGGGATACGCAGTATTTT. As protein: CASSQDRAQWDTQYF.

This clonotype has more than one count but fewer than ten. The gene calls are TRBV12-3 or TRBV12-4 and TRBJ1-2; the D gene is possibly TRBD1 (5 bases). With 5 bases removed from V and 8 bases from J, the gap between germline ends came to 18 bases. The CDR3 is made up of 14 amino acids. CDR3 region: CASSPRAGREGYTF. CDR3 nucleotide sequence: TGTGCCAGCAGTCCGAGGGCAGGGAGGGAAGGCTACACCTTC.

This clonotype was detected ten times or more. This chain joins TRBV6-2 or TRBV6-3 and TRBJ2-7, with unresolved D. The CDR3 has 15 amino acids. Germline assignment: CDR1 MNHEY and CDR2 SVGEGT. Trimming removed 4 bases from V and 2 bases from J, with 15 bases in between. This CDR3 reads CASSFTDQGAYEQYF. The CDR3 region has the DNA TGTGCCAGCAGTTTCACGGACCAAGGCGCCTACGAGCAGTACTTC.

This clonotype was found a few times. The V gene is TRBV6-5, the J gene TRBJ1-4; a weak D match, TRBD1 (6 bases). Trimming pared 0 bases from V and 8 bases from J, leaving 10 bases between. Germline lookup yields CDR1 MNHEY and CDR2 SVGAGI. The CDR3 length is 14 residues. The CDR3 sequence: CASSYSTGNEKLFF. The CDR3 nucleotides are TGTGCCAGCAGTTACTCCACAGGGAACGAAAAACTGTTTTTT.

This sequence joins TRBV2 and TRBJ1-3, with a possible D match to TRBD1 (5 bases). V gave up 7 bases and J gave up 8 bases, with 12 bases separating them. Germline CDR1 SNHLY, CDR2 FYNNEI. There are 12 residues in the CDR3. The CDR3 spells CASTPQGDTIYF. DNA for the CDR3: TGTGCCAGCACGCCTCAGGGAGACACCATATATTTT.

This chain joins TRBV7-8 and TRBJ2-1; TRBD2 might be the D (7 bases). With 5 bases removed from V and 0 bases from J, the gap between germline ends came to 20 bases. Germline assignment: CDR1 SGHVS and CDR2 FQNEAQ. The CDR3 length is 18 residues. The CDR3 protein is CASSPPWGGASSYNEQFF. In DNA form, the CDR3 reads TGTGCCAGCAGCCCCCCGTGGGGGGGGGCTAGCTCCTACAATGAGCAGTTCTTC.

This clonotype was recorded many times. This chain uses TRBV24-1 with TRBJ2-2, with 7 bases matching TRBD1. The CDR3 is 13 amino acids. The V gene's germline CDR1 is KGHDR and CDR2 SFDVKD. V was clipped by 6 bases and J by 9 bases; unmatched bases: 6. The CDR3 sequence is CATSPGGAWELFF. CDR3 bases: TGTGCCACCAGTCCAGGGGGAGCCTGGGAGCTGTTTTTT.

The V gene is TRBV12-3 or TRBV12-4, the J gene TRBJ2-3, with TRBD1 matching over 7 bases. V was pared by 6 bases and J by 3 bases, with 9 bases of the junction left unmatched. The CDR3 spans 15 residues. The CDR3 spells CASSRGQVLTDTQYF. CDR3 nucleotide sequence: TGTGCCAGCAGCCGAGGACAGGTTCTGACAGATACGCAGTATTTT.

The chain has TRBV5-1 and TRBJ2-1, with TRBD2 matching over 13 bases. This CDR3 is built from 15 residues. Unmatched junction bases numbered 6, after V lost 4 bases and J lost 8 bases. Germline V gives CDR1 SGHRS, CDR2 YFSETQ. The CDR3 loop reads CASSQTSGRFDEQFF. DNA for the CDR3: TGCGCCAGCAGCCAGACTAGCGGGAGGTTTGATGAGCAGTTCTTC.

This clonotype has a count of ten or more. The V call is TRBV29-1, the J call TRBJ2-7; weak D call: TRBD2 (5 bases). This CDR3 comprises 12 residues. V lost 5 bases and J 3 bases, leaving 11 bases between the germline ends. Germline values: CDR1 SQVTM, CDR2 ANQGSEA. The DNA of the CDR3 is TGCAGCGTTTTTGACCGGGGCTACGAGCAGTACTTC. Translation: CSVFDRGYEQYF.

The chain carries TRBV29-1 and TRBJ2-2; D is unclear. Trimming cost V 5 bases and J 0 bases, with 10 bases left between them. Germline V CDR1 and CDR2: SQVTM, ANQGSEA. The CDR3 has 14 amino acids. The CDR3 is CSVHVTANTGELFF. DNA of the CDR3: TGCAGCGTTCATGTTACAGCGAACACCGGGGAGCTGTTTTTT.

As DNA, the CDR3 is TGCGCCAGCAGCTTGGCTCTCTATTGGACAGGGTCACTTCTCGTCTACAATGAGCAGTTCTTC. Translated: CASSLALYWTGSLLVYNEQFF. The chain links TRBV5-1 to TRBJ2-1; the match to TRBD1 covers 8 bases. From germline, CDR1 is SGHRS and CDR2 YFSETQ. With V trimmed by 0 bases and J by 3 bases, 20 bases remained unmatched. This CDR3 has 21 amino acids.

The chain is built from TRBV5-1 and TRBJ1-3; D might be TRBD1 (5 bases). CDR1 and CDR2 from the germline V gene are SGHRS and YFSETQ. V was cut by 0 bases and J by 2 bases, with 6 bases left in between. The length of the CDR3 is 14 residues. CDR3 coding DNA: TGCGCCAGCAGCTTGGAGGGGCCTGGAAACACCATATATTTT. It codes for CASSLEGPGNTIYF.

This clonotype was observed at least ten times. The gene calls are TRBV9 and TRBJ1-2; 7 bases line up with TRBD1. The V gene end was trimmed by 4 bases and the J gene end by 4 bases; junction bases not matched to a gene: 10. Germline-derived CDR1 and CDR2 are SGDLS and YYNGEE. The length of the CDR3 is 15 residues. The CDR3 protein is CASSPGDRPSYGYTF. The CDR3 bases are TGTGCCAGCAGCCCAGGGGACAGACCCTCCTATGGCTACACCTTC.

This clonotype was picked up a small number of times. The chain has TRBV5-1 and TRBJ2-2; the match to TRBD1 covers 7 bases. Germline V CDR1 and CDR2: SGHRS, YFSETQ. The CDR3 runs 17 residues. V shed 1 base, J shed 1 base, and the junction held 7 bases outside the gene matches. The CDR3 sequence is CASSLQGQLKNTGELFF. The CDR3 DNA reads as TGCGCCAGCAGCTTGCAGGGACAGCTAAAGAACACCGGGGAGCTGTTTTTT.

This clonotype has more than one count but fewer than ten. The chain combines TRBV20-1 with TRBJ2-1; TRBD2 is a possible D gene (5 bases). The germline V and J ends were trimmed by 5 bases and 0 bases, with 14 bases remaining between them. This CDR3 comprises 15 residues. Germline V gene lookup returns CDR1 DFQATT and CDR2 SNEGSKA (reference sequence). CDR3 amino acids: CSAGLSAPSYNEQFF. The CDR3 bases are TGCAGTGCTGGACTCAGCGCGCCCTCCTACAATGAGCAGTTCTTC.

This clonotype came up a few times. The chain joins TRBV29-1 to TRBJ1-2; possibly TRBD1 for D (5 bases). CDR1 is SQVTM and CDR2 is ANQGSEA in the germline V gene. Trimming took off 2 bases at V and 2 bases at J, with 12 bases between the two ends. The CDR3 totals 14 residues. CDR3 in DNA: TGCAGCGTTGAAACGGCAGGGCCAAACTATGGCTACACCTTC. Translation: CSVETAGPNYGYTF.

This clonotype was counted ten times or more. The chain couples TRBV12-3 or TRBV12-4 to TRBJ1-1; D gene unclear. CDR3 length equals 11 residues. The V gene lost 5 bases and the J gene lost 3 bases, with 4 bases spanning the gap. As DNA, the CDR3 is TGTGCCAGCAGTGAGTACACTGAAGCTTTCTTT. Translated: CASSEYTEAFF.

This clonotype was counted between two and nine times. The gene calls are TRBV28 and TRBJ2-7; 10 nucleotides align to TRBD2. The CDR3 is made up of 14 amino acids. V gave up 6 bases and J gave up 5 bases; unmatched junction bases: 7. The germline V gene encodes CDR1 MDHEN and CDR2 SYDVKM. CDR3 amino acids: CASSPGLAVNEQYF. The DNA for the CDR3 is TGTGCCAGCAGCCCCGGACTAGCGGTAAACGAGCAGTACTTC. The complete variable domain, with remaining parts taken from reference TRBV28 and TRBJ2-7, reads DVKVTQSSRYLVKRTGEKVFLECVQDMDHENMFWYRQDPGLGLRLIYFSYDVKMKEKGDIPEGYSVSREKKERFSLILESASTNQTSMYLCASSPGLAVNEQYFGPGTRLTVT.

This clonotype came up many times. This chain joins TRBV20-1 and TRBJ1-1; D perhaps matches TRBD1 (6 bases). The CDR3 spans 17 residues. Germline V gives CDR1 DFQATT, CDR2 SNEGSKA (reference sequence). Trimming removed 2 bases at V and 1 base at J, with 20 bases between. In DNA, the CDR3 is TGCAGTGCTAGAAATAGCCGGGGGGCATTCGGGAACACTGAAGCTTTCTTT. Its protein is CSARNSRGAFGNTEAFF.

This clonotype came up many times. The chain joins TRBV20-1 to TRBJ2-7; 7 bases are shared with TRBD1. The CDR3 is made up of 11 amino acids. The germline V gene has CDR1 DFQATT and CDR2 SNEGSKA (reference sequence). J lost 10 bases, V lost 5 bases, and 8 bases had no gene match. This chain's CDR3 is CSAPGQTGQYF. The CDR3 coding sequence is TGCAGTGCTCCGGGACAGACGGGACAGTACTTC.

The rearrangement links TRBV12-3 or TRBV12-4 to TRBJ2-2; TRBD2 is a possible D gene (6 bases). The germline V and J ends were trimmed by 9 bases and 3 bases, with 14 bases remaining between them. There are 14 residues in the CDR3. The CDR3: CASLDPGDTGELFF. In nucleotides, the CDR3 is TGTGCCAGTCTAGATCCGGGGGACACCGGGGAGCTGTTTTTT.

The rearrangement links TRBV2 to TRBJ2-3, with 8 bases fitting TRBD2. The CDR3 consists of 15 residues. Looked up from germline, CDR1 is SNHLY and CDR2 is FYNNEI. V was pared by 7 bases and J by 4 bases, with 10 bases of the junction left unmatched. CDR3 region: CASTTVRGGPDTQYF. The CDR3 coding sequence is TGTGCCAGCACAACCGTCCGGGGGGGACCAGATACGCAGTATTTT.